The entry below gives a single T cell receptor (beta chain) sequence along with its context. This clonotype was counted many times. There is no known antigen for this receptor. The input lacks base qualities; no much larger clone sits a single base away. Stable Graves' hyperthyroidism was defined as no progression to ophthalmopathy during 18 months of follow-up. The hyperthyroidism patients were between 18 and 65 years old and newly diagnosed, with a disease duration of less than 2 months. Exclusion was applied to patients with uncontrolled infections, other autoimmune diseases, pregnancy or lactation. Diagnoses were based on clinical symptoms, serum thyroxine and TRAb, thyroid ultrasound and orbital computed tomography. PBMCs were isolated from 10 ml of fresh peripheral blood by Ficoll-Paque density gradient centrifugation. Total RNA was extracted with Trizol reagent, and quality was checked on an Agilent 2100 Bioanalyzer.

The CDR3 contains 16 residues, cysteine and phenylalanine counted. Kept here is only the CDR3 DNA, which spans 48 bases and is read in frame from base 1. The germline V gene specifies MGHRA as CDR1 and YSYEKL as CDR2. V loses 4 bases of germline sequence and J loses 1 base, and the interval between the two ends is 13 bases. Amplification of TCR beta CDR3 regions was carried out from RNA transcripts. The first round of RT-PCR for the TCR CDR3 was performed with the HTBI primer set and the Qiagen OneStep RT-PCR kit. A second multiplex PCR round built the libraries, followed by size selection and purification. Sequencing of the libraries was done on an Illumina HiSeq2000 using paired-end 100 bp reads. Per the source publication's procedure: Raw data were processed with SOAPnuke, discarding reads with adapters, uncalled bases, mean Phred below 15, or no exact constant-primer or identifier match. COPE v1.2.5 was used to merge high-quality paired reads, and clonotypes were defined as unique nucleotide sequences. Clonotypes were aligned to IMGT TRBV, TRBD and TRBJ reference segments using MiTCR v1.1. The analysis was restricted to V-J combinations with a frequency above 0.0001, which together covered roughly 99% of the repertoires. A TCS score was defined as the ratio of F50 (clonal expansion) to E x V (chaos), with BLOSUM62-based TCRdist applied between CDR3 peptides within each V-J. Welch's t-statistics and random forest reduced roughly 500 V-J features to 13, which were used in a naive Bayes classifier (R e1071). Clones were called with MiXCR by TCRdb after fastp trimmed the public reads at Q25, and only in-frame beta chains were retained. Rows matching on CDR3 protein sequence are summarized as one entry with the most common DNA and genes. The V and J calls follow TCRdb's processing rather than the paper's. The sample table contains around 400,000 distinct CDR3 sequences; only one count was recorded for roughly 13% of them. The ten top clones hold over 8.5% of the sample.

The sample originates from a study of T cells in Graves' hyperthyroidism and ophthalmopathy (dated by TCRdb to the late 2010s). Regarding the complete study: Peripheral blood was collected at initial diagnosis, before any treatment. To identify TCR V-J signatures that set the groups apart, the researchers used a discovery cohort of 90 to 100 patients, made up of under 45 with Graves' ophthalmopathy and approximately 57 with stable Graves' hyperthyroidism. Whether ophthalmopathy could be predicted prospectively was tested in an independent validation cohort made up of 18 hyperthyroidism patients plus 17 patients who later progressed to ophthalmopathy. The 75 to 100 discovery patients were divided at random into training and test sets in a 7:3 ratio. In several Graves' hyperthyroidism patients, the study also compared T-cell repertoires from thyroid tissue with T-cell repertoires from blood. Once sampling was done, hyperthyroidism patients were given methimazole at a starting dose of 30 mg daily, whereas ophthalmopathy patients were given high-dose intravenous methylprednisolone. The paper reports TCR Vbeta CDR3 sequencing of roughly 140 peripheral blood samples: approximately 41 ophthalmopathy, some 80 hyperthyroidism and approximately 17 progressor patients. Overall study results and their limits: In validation, progression to ophthalmopathy was predicted by the model with 55% to 71% sensitivity and 72.22% specificity, a median of about 6.4 months before onset. Most expanded thyroid clonotypes (frequency above 0.001) were also detected in blood, a finding suggesting that blood repertoires may reflect thyroid immune responses. Sample size was not statistically predetermined, and investigators were not blinded to group allocation. A model built on a 13 V-J signature distinguished ophthalmopathy from stable hyperthyroidism, reaching around 88% sensitivity and about 81% specificity in cross-validation and 80%/75% in testing.

The receptor chain draws on TRBV4-1 and TRBJ2-2; the D element could tentatively be TRBD1 or TRBD2, as 5 bases agree for each. The material sequenced was blood. The sequence was collected from a woman aged 18-29 years with Graves' hyperthyroidism. The CDR3 here reads CASSLGPGENTGELFF. The DNA sequence is as follows: TGCGCCAGCAGCCTGGGACCAGGCGAGAACACCGGGGAGCTGTTTTTT.